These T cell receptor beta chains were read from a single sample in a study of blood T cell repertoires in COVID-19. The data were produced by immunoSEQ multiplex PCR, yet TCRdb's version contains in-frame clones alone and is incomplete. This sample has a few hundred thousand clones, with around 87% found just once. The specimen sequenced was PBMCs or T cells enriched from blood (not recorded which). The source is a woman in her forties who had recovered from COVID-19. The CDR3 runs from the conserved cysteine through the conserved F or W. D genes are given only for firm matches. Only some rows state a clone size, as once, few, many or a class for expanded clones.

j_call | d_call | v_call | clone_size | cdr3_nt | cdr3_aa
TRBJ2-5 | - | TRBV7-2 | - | TGTGCCAGCGCCCTCAACAAGGGGTCCCAAGAGACCCAGTACTTC | CASALNKGSQETQYF
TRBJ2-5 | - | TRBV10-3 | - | TGTGCCATCAGTGAGTCACAGGGCCCAGAGACCCAGTACTTC | CAISESQGPETQYF
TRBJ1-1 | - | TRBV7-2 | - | TGTGCCAGCAGCTTAGGTTGGGGCTTTGGCAACACTGAAGCTTTCTTT | CASSLGWGFGNTEAFF
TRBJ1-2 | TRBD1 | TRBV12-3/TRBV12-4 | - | TGTGCCAGCAGTTTGGCAGGGGGCTTTGGCTACACCTTC | CASSLAGGFGYTF
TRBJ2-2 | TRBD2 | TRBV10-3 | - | TGTGCCATCAGGGAAGGGCTAGCGGGCAACACCGGGGAGCTGTTTTTT | CAIREGLAGNTGELFF
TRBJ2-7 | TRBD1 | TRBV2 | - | TGTGCCAGCAGTGAAAGAACAGGGGCCTACGAGCAGTACTTC | CASSERTGAYEQYF
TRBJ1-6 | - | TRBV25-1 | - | TGTGCCAGCAGCGGGAGGAGAGCGAATTCACCCCTCCACTTT | CASSGRRANSPLHF
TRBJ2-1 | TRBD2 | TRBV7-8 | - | TGTGCCAGCAGCTTACCGCAGCTAGCGGGATCCAATGAGCAGTTCTTC | CASSLPQLAGSNEQFF
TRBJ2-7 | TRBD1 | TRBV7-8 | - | TGTGCCAGCAGCTTACTCCTGACAGGGTCCTACGAGCAGTACTTC | CASSLLLTGSYEQYF
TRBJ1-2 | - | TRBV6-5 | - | TGTGCCAGCAGTCTCCGGGGGGGCGGCGGCTATGGCTACACCTTC | CASSLRGGGGYGYTF
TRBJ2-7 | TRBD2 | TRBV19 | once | TGTGCCAGTAGTCAGACTAGCGGGAGTTACGAGCAGTACTTC | CASSQTSGSYEQYF
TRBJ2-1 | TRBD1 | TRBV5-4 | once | TGTGCCAGCAGCTTTACGACAGGGGGCCCGGTAAATGAGCAGTTCTTC | CASSFTTGGPVNEQFF
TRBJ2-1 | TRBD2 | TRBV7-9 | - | TGTGCCAGCAGCCCCTCCGGACTAGCTGGCAATGAGCAGTTCTTC | CASSPSGLAGNEQFF
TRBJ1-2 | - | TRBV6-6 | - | TGTGCCAGCAGCATAGCGGGGCTTAACTATGGCTACACCTTC | CASSIAGLNYGYTF
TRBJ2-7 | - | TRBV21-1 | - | TGTGCCAGCAGCAAAGAGGAACAGGGGGCCGCCTACGAGCAGTACTTC | CASSKEEQGAAYEQYF
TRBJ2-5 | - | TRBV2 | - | TGTGCCAGCAGCCCCATCGGTGCACCCCGGTACCAAGAGACCCAGTACTTC | CASSPIGAPRYQETQYF
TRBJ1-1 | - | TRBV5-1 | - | TGCGCCAGCAGCTCCAGAGGAGGGGCAATGAACACTGAAGCTTTCTTT | CASSSRGGAMNTEAFF
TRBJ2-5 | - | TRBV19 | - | TGTGCCAGTAGTATCTACAGGGGGGGAGAGACCCAGTACTTC | CASSIYRGGETQYF
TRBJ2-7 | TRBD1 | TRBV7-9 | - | TGTGCCAGCACCCTATCCGGGACAGGGAGGTCCAAGCAGTACTTC | CASTLSGTGRSKQYF
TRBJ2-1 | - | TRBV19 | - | TGTGCCAGTAGTCCTACAGGGAGCTCCTACAATGAGCAGTTCTTC | CASSPTGSSYNEQFF
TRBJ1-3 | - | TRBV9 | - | TGTGCCAGCAGCGACCCCGGGGCTGGAAACACCATATATTTT | CASSDPGAGNTIYF
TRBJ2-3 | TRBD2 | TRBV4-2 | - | TGTGCCAGCAGCCAGAGTAGCGGGAGCGGGACAGATACGCAGTATTTT | CASSQSSGSGTDTQYF
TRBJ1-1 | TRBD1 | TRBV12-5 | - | TGTGCTAGTGGTTTGCCCGGACAGGGAATTATGGCTTTCTTT | CASGLPGQGIMAFF
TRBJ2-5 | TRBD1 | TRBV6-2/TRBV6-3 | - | TGTGCCAGCAGTCAGGGGGTTGTAAAAGAGACCCAGTACTTC | CASSQGVVKETQYF
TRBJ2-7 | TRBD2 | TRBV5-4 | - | TGTGCCAGCAGCTTGGATCCGCAAGCGGGGGGAACCCCCTACGAGCAGTACTTC | CASSLDPQAGGTPYEQYF
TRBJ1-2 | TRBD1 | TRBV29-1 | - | TGCAGCGTCCCGGGCGGGACAGGGAACGGCTACACCTTC | CSVPGGTGNGYTF
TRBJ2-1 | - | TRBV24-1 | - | TGTGCCACCAGTGAGGCCAGCTCCTACAATGAGCAGTTCTTC | CATSEASSYNEQFF
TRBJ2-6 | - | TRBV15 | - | TGTGCCACCAGGGAGGCTGGGGCCAACGTCCTGACTTTC | CATREAGANVLTF
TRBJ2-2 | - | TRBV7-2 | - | TGTGCCAGCAGCCTGTTCTCAGGGAACACCGGGGAGCTGTTTTTT | CASSLFSGNTGELFF
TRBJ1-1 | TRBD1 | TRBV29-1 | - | TGCAGCGTTGAGTCAGGGGGCGAGATTGAAGCTTTCTTT | CSVESGGEIEAFF
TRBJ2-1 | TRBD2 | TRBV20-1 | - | TGCAGTGCTAGTTTTCCTAGCGGGAATTTGGATGAGCAGTTCTTC | CSASFPSGNLDEQFF
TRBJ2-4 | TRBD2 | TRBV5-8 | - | TGTGCCAGCAGCTTGAGCGGGAGTACGTACATTCAGTACTTC | CASSLSGSTYIQYF
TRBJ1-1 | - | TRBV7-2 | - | TGTGCCAGCAGCTTAGATCCTAACACTGAAGCTTTCTTT | CASSLDPNTEAFF
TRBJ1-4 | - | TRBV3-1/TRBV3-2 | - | TGTGCCAGCAGCCAAAGCACAGGACGTAATGAAAAACTGTTTTTT | CASSQSTGRNEKLFF
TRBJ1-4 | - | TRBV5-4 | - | TGTGCCAGCAGCTTACCGGGGACACAACTGTTTTTT | CASSLPGTQLFF
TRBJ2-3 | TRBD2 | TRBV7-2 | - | TGTGCCAGCAGCCTATTCGTGACTAGCGGCGGGATAGATACGCAGTATTTT | CASSLFVTSGGIDTQYF
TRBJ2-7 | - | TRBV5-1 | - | TGCGCCAGCAGCTTGGCCAGCGGCAGCTCCTACGAGCAGTACTTC | CASSLASGSSYEQYF
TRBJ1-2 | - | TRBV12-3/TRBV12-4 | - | TGTGCCAGCACCCTGGGACTGAACTATGGCTACACCTTC | CASTLGLNYGYTF
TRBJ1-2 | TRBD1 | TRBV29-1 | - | TGCAGCGCCTTTACCGGGACAGGGACTCCTAACTATGGCTACACCTTC | CSAFTGTGTPNYGYTF
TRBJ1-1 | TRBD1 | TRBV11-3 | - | TGTGCCAGCAGTAGGGACAGATTTAACACTGAAGCTTTCTTT | CASSRDRFNTEAFF
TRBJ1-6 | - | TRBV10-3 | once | TGTGCCATCAGTGAGCCAAGCACAGGCAGTCTCGCCAGTGCACCCCTCCACTTT | CAISEPSTGSLASAPLHF
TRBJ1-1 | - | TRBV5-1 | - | TGCGCCAGCAGCTTGACTGAGTTGGGGGGGACTGAAGCTTTCTTT | CASSLTELGGTEAFF